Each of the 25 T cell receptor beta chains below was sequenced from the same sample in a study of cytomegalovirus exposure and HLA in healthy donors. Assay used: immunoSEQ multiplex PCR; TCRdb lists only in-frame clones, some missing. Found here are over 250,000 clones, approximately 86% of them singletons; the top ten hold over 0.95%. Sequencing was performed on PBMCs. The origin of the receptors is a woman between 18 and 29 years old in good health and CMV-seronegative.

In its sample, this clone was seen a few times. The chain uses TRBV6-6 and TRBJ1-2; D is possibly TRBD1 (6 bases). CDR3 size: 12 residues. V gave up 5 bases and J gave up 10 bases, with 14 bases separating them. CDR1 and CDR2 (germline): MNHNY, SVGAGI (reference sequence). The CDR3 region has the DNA TGTGCCAGCAGTCAACAGGGTGTGGACTACACCTTC. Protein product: CASSQQGVDYTF.

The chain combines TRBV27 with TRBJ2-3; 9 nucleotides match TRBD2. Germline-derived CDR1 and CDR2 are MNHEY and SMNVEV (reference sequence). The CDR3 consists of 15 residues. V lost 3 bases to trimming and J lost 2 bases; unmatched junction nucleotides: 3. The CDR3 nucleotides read TGTGCCAGCAGTTTGGTAGCGGGGGACACAGATACGCAGTATTTT. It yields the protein CASSLVAGDTDTQYF.

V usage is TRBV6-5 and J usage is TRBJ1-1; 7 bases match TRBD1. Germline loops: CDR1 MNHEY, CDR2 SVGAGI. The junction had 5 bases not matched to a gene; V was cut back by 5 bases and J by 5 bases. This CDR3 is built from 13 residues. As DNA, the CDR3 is TGTGCCAGCAGTACAGGGGCCGGAACTGAAGCTTTCTTT. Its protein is CASSTGAGTEAFF.

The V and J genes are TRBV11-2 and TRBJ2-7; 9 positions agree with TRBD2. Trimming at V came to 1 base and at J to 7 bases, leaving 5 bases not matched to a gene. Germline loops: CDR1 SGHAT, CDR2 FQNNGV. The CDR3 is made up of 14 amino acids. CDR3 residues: CASSLVVLAGEQYF. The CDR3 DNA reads TGTGCCAGCAGCTTAGTCGTGCTAGCGGGAGAGCAGTACTTC.

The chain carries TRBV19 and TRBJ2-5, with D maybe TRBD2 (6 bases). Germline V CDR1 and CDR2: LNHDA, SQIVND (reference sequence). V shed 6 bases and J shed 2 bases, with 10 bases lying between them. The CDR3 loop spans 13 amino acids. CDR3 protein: CASSGTVQETQYF. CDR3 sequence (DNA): TGTGCCAGTAGCGGGACTGTGCAAGAGACCCAGTACTTC.

CDR3: CSVAPGDGTEAFF. DNA of the CDR3: TGCAGCGTTGCACCGGGAGATGGCACTGAAGCTTTCTTT. The rearrangement joins TRBV29-1 to TRBJ1-1; D unresolved. Germline assignment: CDR1 SQVTM and CDR2 ANQGSEA. V was clipped by 4 bases and J by 4 bases, with 13 bases between them. The CDR3 covers 13 residues.

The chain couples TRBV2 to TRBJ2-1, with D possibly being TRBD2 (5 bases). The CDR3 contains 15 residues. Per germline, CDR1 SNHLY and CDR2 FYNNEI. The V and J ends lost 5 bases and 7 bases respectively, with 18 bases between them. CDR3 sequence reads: CASSQDGVDKNEQFF. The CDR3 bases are TGTGCCAGCAGTCAGGACGGGGTGGATAAAAATGAGCAGTTCTTC.

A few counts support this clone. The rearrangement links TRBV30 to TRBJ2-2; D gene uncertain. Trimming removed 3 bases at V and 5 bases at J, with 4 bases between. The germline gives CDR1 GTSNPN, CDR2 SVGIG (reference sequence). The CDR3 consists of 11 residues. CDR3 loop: CAWSGTGELFF. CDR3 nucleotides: TGTGCCTGGAGCGGTACCGGGGAGCTGTTTTTT.

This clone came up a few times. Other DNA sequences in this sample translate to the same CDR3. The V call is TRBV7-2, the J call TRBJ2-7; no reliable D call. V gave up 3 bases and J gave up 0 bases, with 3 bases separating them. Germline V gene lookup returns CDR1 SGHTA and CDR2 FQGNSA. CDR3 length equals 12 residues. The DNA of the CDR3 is TGTGCCAGCAGCTTCAGCTCCTACGAGCAGTACTTC. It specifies CASSFSSYEQYF.

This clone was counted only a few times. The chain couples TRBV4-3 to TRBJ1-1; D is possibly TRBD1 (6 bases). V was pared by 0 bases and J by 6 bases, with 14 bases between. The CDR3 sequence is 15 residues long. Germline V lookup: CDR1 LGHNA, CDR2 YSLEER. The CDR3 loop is CASSQEEGGVAEAFF. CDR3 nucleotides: TGCGCCAGCAGCCAAGAGGAGGGGGGGGTGGCTGAAGCTTTCTTT.

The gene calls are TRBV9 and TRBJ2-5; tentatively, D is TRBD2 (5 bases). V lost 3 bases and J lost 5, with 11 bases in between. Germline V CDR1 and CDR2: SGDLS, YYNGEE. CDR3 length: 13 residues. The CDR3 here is CASSGLGGETQYF. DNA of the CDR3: TGTGCCAGCAGCGGTCTAGGCGGGGAGACCCAGTACTTC.

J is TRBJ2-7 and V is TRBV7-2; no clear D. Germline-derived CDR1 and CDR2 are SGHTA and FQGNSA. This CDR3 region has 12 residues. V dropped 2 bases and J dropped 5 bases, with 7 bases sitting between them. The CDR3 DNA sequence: TGTGCCAGCAGCTTATCGGGTAACGAGCAGTACTTC. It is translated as CASSLSGNEQYF.

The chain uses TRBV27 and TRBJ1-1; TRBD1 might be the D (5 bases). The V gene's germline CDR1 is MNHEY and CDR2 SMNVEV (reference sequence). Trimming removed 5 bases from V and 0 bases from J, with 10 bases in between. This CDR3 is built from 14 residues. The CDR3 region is CASSLTRVNTEAFF. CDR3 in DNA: TGTGCCAGCAGTCTAACCAGGGTGAACACTGAAGCTTTCTTT.

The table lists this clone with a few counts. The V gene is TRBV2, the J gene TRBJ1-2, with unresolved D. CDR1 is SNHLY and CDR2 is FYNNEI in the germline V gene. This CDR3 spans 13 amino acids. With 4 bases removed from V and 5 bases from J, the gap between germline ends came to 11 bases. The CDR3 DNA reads TGTGCCAGCAGTGTGTCGGAGCCTTATGGCTACACCTTC. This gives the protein CASSVSEPYGYTF.

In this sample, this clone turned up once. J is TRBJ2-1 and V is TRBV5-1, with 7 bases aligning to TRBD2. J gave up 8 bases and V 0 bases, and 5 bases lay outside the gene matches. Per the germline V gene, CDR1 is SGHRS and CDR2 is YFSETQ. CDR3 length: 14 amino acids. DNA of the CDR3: TGCGCCAGCAGCTTGGAAGCTAGCGGCCATGAGCAGTTCTTC. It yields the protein CASSLEASGHEQFF.

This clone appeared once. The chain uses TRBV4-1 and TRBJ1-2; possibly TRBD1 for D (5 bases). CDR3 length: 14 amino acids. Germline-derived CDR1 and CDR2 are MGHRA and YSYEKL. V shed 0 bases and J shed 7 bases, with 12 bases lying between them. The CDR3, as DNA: TGCGCCAGCAGCCAAGATCGGGGGGGAAGTGGCTACACCTTC. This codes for CASSQDRGGSGYTF.

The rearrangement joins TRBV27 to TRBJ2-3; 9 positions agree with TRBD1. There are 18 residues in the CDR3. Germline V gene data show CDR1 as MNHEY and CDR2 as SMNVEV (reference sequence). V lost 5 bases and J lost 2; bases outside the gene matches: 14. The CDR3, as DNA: TGTGCCAGCAGTACAAGACTCCCGGGACAGGGAACCACAGATACGCAGTATTTT. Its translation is CASSTRLPGQGTTDTQYF.

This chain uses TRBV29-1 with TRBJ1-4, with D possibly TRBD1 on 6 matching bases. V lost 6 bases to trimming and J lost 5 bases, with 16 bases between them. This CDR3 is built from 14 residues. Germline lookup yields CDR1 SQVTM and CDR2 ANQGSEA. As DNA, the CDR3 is TGCAGCGTAGCCGCGACGGACAGAAATGAAAAACTGTTTTTT. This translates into CSVAATDRNEKLFF.

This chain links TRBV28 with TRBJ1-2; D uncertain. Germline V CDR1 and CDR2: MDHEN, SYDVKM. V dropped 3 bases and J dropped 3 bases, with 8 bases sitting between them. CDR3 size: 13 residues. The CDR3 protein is CASSLRTYYGYTF. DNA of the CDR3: TGTGCCAGCAGTTTGAGAACCTACTATGGCTACACCTTC.

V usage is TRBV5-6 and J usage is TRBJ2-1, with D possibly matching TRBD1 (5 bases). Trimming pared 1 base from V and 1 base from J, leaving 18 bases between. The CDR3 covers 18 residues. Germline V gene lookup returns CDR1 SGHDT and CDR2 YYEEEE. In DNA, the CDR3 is TGTGCCAGCAGCTTGTGGAGCAGGGTAACGAGGTCCTACAATGAGCAGTTCTTC. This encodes CASSLWSRVTRSYNEQFF.

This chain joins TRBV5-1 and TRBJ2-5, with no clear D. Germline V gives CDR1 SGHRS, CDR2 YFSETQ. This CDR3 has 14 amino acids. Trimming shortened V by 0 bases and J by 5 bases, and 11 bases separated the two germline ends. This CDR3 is CASSLGAVKETQYF. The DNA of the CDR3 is TGCGCCAGCAGCTTGGGGGCAGTAAAGGAGACCCAGTACTTC.

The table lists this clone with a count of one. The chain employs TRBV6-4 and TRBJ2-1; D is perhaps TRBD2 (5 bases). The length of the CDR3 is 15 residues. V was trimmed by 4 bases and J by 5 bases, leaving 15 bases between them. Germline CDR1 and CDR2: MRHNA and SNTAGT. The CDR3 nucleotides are TGTGCCAGCAGTGGAGCGGTCCCTATCGACAATGAGCAGTTCTTC. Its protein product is CASSGAVPIDNEQFF.

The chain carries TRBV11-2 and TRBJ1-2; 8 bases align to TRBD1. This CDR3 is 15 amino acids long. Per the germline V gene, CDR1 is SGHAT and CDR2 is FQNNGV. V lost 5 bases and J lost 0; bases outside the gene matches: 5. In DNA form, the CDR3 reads TGTGCCAGCAGCCCCCGGACAGGGCCTAACTATGGCTACACCTTC. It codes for CASSPRTGPNYGYTF.

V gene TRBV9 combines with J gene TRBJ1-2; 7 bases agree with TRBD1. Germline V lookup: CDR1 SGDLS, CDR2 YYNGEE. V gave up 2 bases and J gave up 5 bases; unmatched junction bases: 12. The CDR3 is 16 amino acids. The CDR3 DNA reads TGTGCCAGCAGCGTGGGGAACAGGGGTGCGGGATATGGCTACACCTTC. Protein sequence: CASSVGNRGAGYGYTF. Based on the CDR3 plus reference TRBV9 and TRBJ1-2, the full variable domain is DSGVTQTPKHLITATGQRVTLRCSPRSGDLSVYWYQQSLDQGLQFLIQYYNGEERAKGNILERFSAQQFPDLHSELNLSSLELGDSALYFCASSVGNRGAGYGYTFGSGTRLTVV.

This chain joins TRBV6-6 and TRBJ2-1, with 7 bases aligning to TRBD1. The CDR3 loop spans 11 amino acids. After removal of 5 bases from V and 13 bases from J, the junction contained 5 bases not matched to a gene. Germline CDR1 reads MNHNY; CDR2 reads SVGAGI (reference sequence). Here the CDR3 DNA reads TGTGCCAGCAGTCGCCGGGACAGCCAGTTCTTC. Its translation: CASSRRDSQFF.